Following are 21 T cell receptor beta chains from one sample sequenced in a study of blood T cell repertoires in COVID-19. Sequencing was performed with immunoSEQ multiplex PCR; in TCRdb, only in-frame clones are kept and a portion is missing. Of about 400,000 clones listed, approximately 90% were seen once; the top ten hold 1.4%. Material for sequencing was peripheral blood. The source of these receptors is a young woman with active or convalescent COVID-19.

The genes are TRBV21-1 and TRBJ2-7; the DNA was not compared with TRBD1, the D call given in the table. TRBV21-1 is tagged as a pseudogene. The CDR3 consists of 20 residues. The CDR3 DNA is TGTGCCAGCAGCAATGACCGACCATCGGGCAGCCAGTCTCAGGGGTACGAGCAGTACTTC. Residues: CASSNDRPSGSQSQGYEQYF.

The chain uses TRBV7-8 and TRBJ1-6; TRBD1 matches 12 bases. The CDR3 covers 15 residues. Trimming took 5 bases from V and 9 from J; bases not matched to a gene: 5. The germline V gene encodes CDR1 SGHVS and CDR2 FQNEAQ. The CDR3 loop reads CASSPGTGGGSPLHF. The CDR3 bases are TGTGCCAGCAGCCCGGGGACAGGGGGCGGTTCACCCCTCCACTTT.

The chain couples TRBV3-1 (or the pseudogene TRBV3-2) to TRBJ1-2, with D tentatively TRBD1 (6 bases). Trimming took 0 bases from V and 4 from J, leaving 21 bases between them. Germline CDR1 and CDR2: LGHDT and YNNKEL (reference sequence). The CDR3 runs 18 residues. The DNA of the CDR3 is TGTGCCAGCAGCCAAGATTCGATTCGGACAGCCACTACCTATGGCTACACCTTC. It translates to CASSQDSIRTATTYGYTF.

This clone is a singleton in its sample. The V and J genes are TRBV5-1 and TRBJ1-2, with a possible D match to TRBD1 (6 bases). Germline-derived CDR1 and CDR2 are SGHRS and YFSETQ. The CDR3 extends over 15 amino acids. V dropped 2 bases and J dropped 0 bases, with 11 bases sitting between them. The DNA of the CDR3 is TGCGCCAGCAGCTTTTACAGGGCAGCTAACTATGGCTACACCTTC. This codes for CASSFYRAANYGYTF. The full variable domain, with the rest looked up from reference TRBV5-1 and TRBJ1-2, is KAGVTQTPRYLIKTRGQQVTLSCSPISGHRSVSWYQQTPGQGLQFLFEYFSETQRNKGNFPGRFSGRQFSNSRSEMNVSTLELGDSALYLCASSFYRAANYGYTFGSGTRLTVV.

CDR3 bases: TGTGCCAGCAGCTCCCCGGGGGGGTACGAGCAGTACTTC. Amino acid sequence: CASSSPGGYEQYF. This rearrangement joins TRBV16 to TRBJ2-7, with 8 bases matching TRBD2. The CDR3 length is 13 residues. CDR1 KGHSY and CDR2 FQNENV come from the germline V gene. J was trimmed by 4 bases and V by 5 bases; bases with no gene match: 4. Full variable domain (rest looked up from reference TRBV16 and TRBJ2-7): GEEVAQTPKHLVRGEGQKAKLYCAPIKGHSYVFWYQQVLKNEFKFLISFQNENVFDETGMPKERFSAKCLPNSPCSLEIQATKLEDSAVYFCASSSPGGYEQYFGPGTRLTVT.

The chain recombines TRBV19 with TRBJ1-3; 8 bases agree with TRBD1. Germline CDR1 LNHDA, CDR2 SQIVND (reference sequence). The V and J ends lost 6 bases and 2 bases, in that order; junction bases with no gene match: 3. The CDR3 extends over 14 amino acids. The CDR3 here is CASRQGAAGNTIYF. The CDR3 DNA sequence: TGTGCCAGTAGGCAGGGGGCGGCTGGAAACACCATATATTTT.

This chain links TRBV15 with TRBJ2-3, with a possible D match to TRBD1 (5 bases). CDR1 and CDR2 (germline): LNHNV, YYDKDF (reference sequence). CDR3 length: 14 residues. Between the trimmed V and J ends, which lost 3 bases and 1 base, there was a span of 8 bases. CDR3 nucleotide sequence: TGTGCCACCAGCAGGGACACTGGCACAGATACGCAGTATTTT. Amino acid sequence: CATSRDTGTDTQYF.

This clone was observed once. This sequence joins TRBV5-1 and TRBJ2-7, with D tentatively TRBD2 (6 bases). Germline CDR1 reads SGHRS; CDR2 reads YFSETQ. CDR3 length: 13 amino acids. V gave up 6 bases and J gave up 7 bases, with 17 bases separating them. CDR3 sequence: CASTSEGPREQYF. DNA for the CDR3: TGCGCCAGCACCTCGGAGGGTCCCCGAGAGCAGTACTTC.

This chain joins TRBV29-1 and TRBJ2-1; 9 positions match TRBD2. CDR1 is SQVTM, CDR2 ANQGSEA, per germline. V was clipped by 6 bases and J by 10 bases; unmatched bases: 16. The CDR3 consists of 15 residues. The CDR3 spells CSVGRGAGGSGEQFF. The DNA of the CDR3 is TGCAGCGTCGGCCGCGGAGCGGGAGGTTCAGGGGAGCAGTTCTTC.

As regards this clone: The junction departs from the called germline gene at one end, perhaps through a read error. The rearrangement joins TRBV6-5 to TRBJ2-6; D is uncertain. This CDR3 has 15 amino acids. CDR1 is MNHEY, CDR2 SVGAGI, per germline. Here the CDR3 DNA reads TGTGTCAGCAGCGAGACACCGACTGGGGCCAACGTCCTGACTTTC. Residues: CVSSETPTGANVLTF.

V and J are TRBV29-1 and TRBJ2-2; D is perhaps TRBD1 (5 bases). V was cut by 3 bases and J by 1 base, with 6 bases left in between. Germline CDR1 SQVTM, CDR2 ANQGSEA. This CDR3 region has 13 residues. The DNA for the CDR3 is TGCAGCGTTGACAGGGAGAACACCGGGGAGCTGTTTTTT. This translates into CSVDRENTGELFF.

The J gene is TRBJ1-6, the V gene TRBV19; D is unclear. The CDR3 runs 14 residues. In germline, CDR1 is LNHDA, CDR2 SQIVND (reference sequence). V lost 3 bases to trimming and J lost 5 bases, with 8 bases between them. The CDR3 DNA reads TGTGCCAGTAGTATCGGGAATAATAATTCACCCCTCCACTTT. Encoded protein: CASSIGNNNSPLHF. The entire variable domain, with the rest obtained from reference TRBV19 and TRBJ1-6, is as follows: DGGITQSPKYLFRKEGQNVTLSCEQNLNHDAMYWYRQDPGQGLRLIYYSQIVNDFQKGDIAEGYSVSREKKESFPLTVTSAQKNPTAFYLCASSIGNNNSPLHFGNGTRLTVT.

The genes are TRBV29-1 and TRBJ2-7; D ambiguous. V was shortened by 4 bases and J by 1 base, with 11 bases between the two germline ends. This CDR3 is built from 13 residues. The germline CDR1 and CDR2 sequences are SQVTM and ANQGSEA. CDR3 in DNA: TGCAGCGTTGCCATACCGGAGTCCTACGAGCAGTACTTC. It specifies CSVAIPESYEQYF.

This chain connects TRBV4-1 to TRBJ2-1, with 8 bases matching TRBD2. Germline V gene sequence: CDR1 MGHRA, CDR2 YSYEKL. Losses at the gene ends were 0 bases for V and 1 base for J; bases not matched to a gene: 8. This CDR3 has 18 amino acids. CDR3: CASSQEVLAGLSYNEQFF. Here the CDR3 DNA reads TGCGCCAGCAGCCAAGAGGTGCTAGCGGGTTTGTCCTACAATGAGCAGTTCTTC.

The CDR3: CASSLSDGQGLYGYTF. The CDR3 DNA reads TGTGCCAGTAGTTTGTCCGACGGACAGGGATTATATGGCTACACCTTC. The chain employs TRBV19 and TRBJ1-2; the match to TRBD1 covers 8 bases. Germline CDR1 reads LNHDA; CDR2 reads SQIVND (reference sequence). This CDR3 has 16 amino acids. V was clipped by 5 bases and J by 5 bases; unmatched bases: 13.

The chain links TRBV6-1 to TRBJ2-1; 13 nucleotides line up with TRBD2. CDR3 length: 16 amino acids. Per the germline V gene, CDR1 is MNHNS and CDR2 is SASEGT. With V trimmed by 0 bases and J by 9 bases, 5 bases remained unmatched. The CDR3 DNA is TGTGCCAGCAGTGAAGCGTGGACTAGCGGGAGAGGTGAGCAGTTCTTC. Encoded protein: CASSEAWTSGRGEQFF.

The gene calls are TRBV7-2 and TRBJ1-1; a weak D match, TRBD1 (6 bases). Germline V lookup: CDR1 SGHTA, CDR2 FQGNSA. The ends were cut back, 5 bases at V and 1 base at J, with 17 bases in the middle. This CDR3 region has 16 residues. The CDR3 sequence: CASSPQITGRNTEAFF. The CDR3 region has the DNA TGTGCCAGCAGCCCACAAATCACAGGGAGGAACACTGAAGCTTTCTTT.

The chain joins TRBV27 to TRBJ2-7, with TRBD1 matching over 7 bases. The CDR3 extends over 12 amino acids. V was pared by 8 bases and J by 3 bases, with 4 bases of the junction left unmatched. Germline CDR1 is MNHEY and CDR2 is SMNVEV (reference sequence). The CDR3 region is CASRDSYYEQYF. The DNA of the CDR3 is TGTGCCAGCCGGGACAGTTACTACGAGCAGTACTTC.

This clone came up a few times. The rearrangement joins TRBV5-5 to TRBJ1-4; D may be TRBD1 (6 bases). The CDR3 loop spans 14 amino acids. In germline, CDR1 is SGHKS, CDR2 YYEKEE (reference sequence). V lost 2 bases, J lost 6 bases, and 11 bases lay in between. CDR3 in amino acids: CASSLWPGDEKLFF. DNA for the CDR3: TGTGCCAGCAGCTTATGGCCAGGGGATGAAAAACTGTTTTTT.

The chain employs TRBV5-1 and TRBJ1-1; 10 nucleotides match TRBD1. This CDR3 region has 15 residues. V lost 2 bases, J lost 7 bases, and 8 bases stayed unmatched. CDR1 is SGHRS, CDR2 YFSETQ, per germline. Written as DNA, the CDR3 is TGCGCCAGCAGCTTTGGAGGGACAGGGGCAGATGAAGCTTTCTTT. The encoded protein is CASSFGGTGADEAFF.

The rearrangement joins TRBV6-5 to TRBJ2-7; a possible D gene is TRBD1 (6 bases). CDR3 length: 13 residues. Germline-derived CDR1 and CDR2 are MNHEY and SVGAGI. The germline V and J ends were trimmed by 8 bases and 3 bases, with 14 bases remaining between them. CDR3: CASRDIAIYEQYF. The CDR3 DNA is TGTGCCAGCCGGGACATTGCCATCTACGAGCAGTACTTC.